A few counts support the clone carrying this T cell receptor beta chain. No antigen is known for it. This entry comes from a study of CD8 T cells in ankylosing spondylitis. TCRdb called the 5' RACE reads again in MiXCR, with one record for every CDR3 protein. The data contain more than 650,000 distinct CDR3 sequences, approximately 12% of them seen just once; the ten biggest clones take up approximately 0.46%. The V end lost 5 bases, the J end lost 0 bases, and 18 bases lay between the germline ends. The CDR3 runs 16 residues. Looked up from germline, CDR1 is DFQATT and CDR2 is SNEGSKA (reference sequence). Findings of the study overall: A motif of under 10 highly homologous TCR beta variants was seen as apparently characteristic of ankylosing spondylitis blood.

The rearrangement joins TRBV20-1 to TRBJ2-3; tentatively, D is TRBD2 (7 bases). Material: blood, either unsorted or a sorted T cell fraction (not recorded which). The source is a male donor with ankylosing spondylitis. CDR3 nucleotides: TGCAGTGCTCCCACGAACGGGGGGCTTAGCACAGATACGCAGTATTTT. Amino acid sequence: CSAPTNGGLSTDTQYF.